These T cell receptor beta chains were read from a single sample in a study of early T cells in non-severe SARS-CoV-2 infection. A single record per CDR3 protein comes from TCRdb applying MiXCR to the 5' RACE reads. The sample includes roughly 63,000 distinct CDR3 sequences, 9.5% to 15% seen only once; the top ten take over 3%. Specimen: whole blood. The source is an adult who was a healthcare worker with PCR-confirmed SARS-CoV-2 infection or an uninfected control (not recorded which). Each CDR3 is given with its conserved first and last residue. The order of the fields is clone size, V gene, J gene, D gene, CDR3 DNA, CDR3 protein. D genes are given only for firm matches. Clone size is given for some rows only: seen once, a few or many times, or a class if the clone is expanded.

few,TRBV3-1,TRBJ2-7,-,TGTGCCAGCAGCCAAACCAGGTTCGAGCAGTACTTC,CASSQTRFEQYF
-,TRBV12-3/TRBV12-4,TRBJ2-7,TRBD2,TGTGCCAGCAGCCGCGGACTAGGAGGCTACGAGCAGTACTTC,CASSRGLGGYEQYF
few,TRBV11-2,TRBJ2-1,TRBD2,TGTGCCAGCAGTGTAGCGGGGAGGGAGTACAATGAGCAGTTCTTC,CASSVAGREYNEQFF
many,TRBV7-9,TRBJ2-1,-,TGTGCCAGCAGGGGGACGGGGACTGATCCATACAATGAGCAGTTCTTC,CASRGTGTDPYNEQFF
-,TRBV20-1,TRBJ2-2,-,TGCAGTGCTAGTTCGGAAACCGGGGAGCTGTTTTTT,CSASSETGELFF
many,TRBV20-1,TRBJ2-7,TRBD2,TGCAGTGCTAGAGATCAACGAGCGGGAGTAGGCCACGAGCAGTACTTC,CSARDQRAGVGHEQYF
-,TRBV3-1,TRBJ2-5,-,TGTGCCAGCAGCCAAGAGGGTAGGCCTAGCGCGGACCAAGAGACCCAGTACTTC,CASSQEGRPSADQETQYF
many,TRBV28,TRBJ2-7,-,TGTGCCAGCAGTTCACGGATCTTGGGGGCCTCCTACGAGCAGTACTTC,CASSSRILGASYEQYF
many,TRBV10-3,TRBJ2-1,TRBD1,TGTGCCACCTCCGGGACAGGGATGGTGAATGAGCAGTTCTTC,CATSGTGMVNEQFF
few,TRBV3-1,TRBJ1-1,-,TGTGCCAGCAGCCAAGGGATCACTGAAGCTTTCTTT,CASSQGITEAFF
many,TRBV7-9,TRBJ2-1,-,TGTGCCAGCAGCTTAAGGGGACGCAATGAGCAGTTCTTC,CASSLRGRNEQFF
many,TRBV20-1,TRBJ2-7,TRBD2,TGCAGTGCTAGACTAGCGGGCTTTTCCTACGAGCAGTACTTC,CSARLAGFSYEQYF
-,TRBV27,TRBJ2-7,-,TGTGCCAGCCAGGAGAGGACTCCTCCTTACGAGCAGTACTTC,CASQERTPPYEQYF
-,TRBV28,TRBJ1-4,TRBD1,TGTGCCAGCAGTTTCTCCCTGTCAGGGGGAGAAGAAAAACTGTTTTTT,CASSFSLSGGEEKLFF
many,TRBV29-1,TRBJ2-1,-,TGCAGCGTTTTACGTACCTACAATGAGCAGTTCTTC,CSVLRTYNEQFF
-,TRBV7-3,TRBJ2-3,-,TGTGCCAGCAGCGCCCGGGTTTACCCCACAGATACGCAGTATTTT,CASSARVYPTDTQYF
few,TRBV28,TRBJ2-4,-,TGTGCCAGCTCCTTCCTCGGGGCCAAAAACATTCAGTACTTC,CASSFLGAKNIQYF
-,TRBV15,TRBJ2-1,-,TGTGCCACCAGCAGCCCTCATAATGAGCAGTTCTTC,CATSSPHNEQFF
many,TRBV10-3,TRBJ2-1,TRBD2,TGTGCCATCAGTCCTAGCGGGAGGGCTTTTGAGCAGTTCTTC,CAISPSGRAFEQFF
many,TRBV2,TRBJ2-1,TRBD2,TGTGCCAGCAGAATTAGCGGGAGAGGGAATGAGCAGTTCTTC,CASRISGRGNEQFF
many,TRBV7-9,TRBJ2-2,TRBD1,TGTGCCAGCAGCTTGAACCGACAGGGGAACACCGGGGAGCTGTTTTTT,CASSLNRQGNTGELFF
many,TRBV6-5,TRBJ1-3,-,TGTGCCAGCAGTTACAAGGGTTACGGTGGGGCTGGAAACACCATATATTTT,CASSYKGYGGAGNTIYF
many,TRBV7-3,TRBJ1-5,-,TGTGCCAGCAGGCCAACGAAACCGCAGGGTCGTGGTTATGTTGGCAATCAGCCCCAGCATTTT,CASRPTKPQGRGYVGNQPQHF
many,TRBV20-1,TRBJ2-4,TRBD2,TGCAGTGGACTAGCCCTAGGCATTCAGTACTTC,CSGLALGIQYF
many,TRBV24-1,TRBJ2-1,TRBD2,TGTGCCACCAGTGATAAAGTTGTACTAGCGGGGGGAGAGCAGTTCTTC,CATSDKVVLAGGEQFF
many,TRBV3-1,TRBJ2-2,TRBD2,TGTGCCAGCAGCGAAGCGGGGTACACCACCGGGGAGCTGTTTTTT,CASSEAGYTTGELFF
many,TRBV10-3,TRBJ2-1,-,TGTGCCATCAGTGTGTGGTCCTACAATGAGCAGTTCTTC,CAISVWSYNEQFF
many,TRBV20-1,TRBJ1-2,-,TGCAGTGCTAGAGACGCGGACGGAAGCTTAGTACTTGGCTACACCTTC,CSARDADGSLVLGYTF
many,TRBV19,TRBJ2-2,TRBD1,TGTGCCAGTAGTACCACCGGGACAGGGAACACCGGGGAGCTGTTTTTT,CASSTTGTGNTGELFF
few,TRBV28,TRBJ2-7,TRBD1,TGTGCCAGCAGAACAGGGGTATCCTACGAGCAGTACTTC,CASRTGVSYEQYF
few,TRBV5-1,TRBJ2-5,-,TGCGCCAGCAGCTTGCCGGAGTCTTCGTACCAAGAGACCCAGTACTTC,CASSLPESSYQETQYF
few,TRBV18,TRBJ2-5,TRBD1,TGTGCCAGCTCACTAACCGGGACAGTACAAGAGACCCAGTACTTC,CASSLTGTVQETQYF
few,TRBV28,TRBJ1-2,-,TGTGCCAGCACCCAGGGGCTGTATGGCTACACCTTC,CASTQGLYGYTF
many,TRBV5-6,TRBJ2-1,-,TGTGCCAGCAGCTTGGTCCCCGGAATTTACAATGAGCAGTTCTTC,CASSLVPGIYNEQFF
-,TRBV6-6,TRBJ2-1,TRBD2,TGTGCCAGCAGTTACCCCGGGACTAGTCGCAATGAGCAGTTCTTC,CASSYPGTSRNEQFF
-,TRBV12-5,TRBJ2-2,TRBD1,TGTGCTAGTGGTTTGTCCCGACAGGGGATCGGGGAGCTGTTTTTT,CASGLSRQGIGELFF
few,TRBV7-2,TRBJ2-5,TRBD1,TGTGCCAGCAGCCGGACAGGGGAGGGAGAGACCCAGTACTTC,CASSRTGEGETQYF
many,TRBV7-3,TRBJ2-1,TRBD2,TGTGCCAGCAGCCCCTGGTCGCGGGAGCGGGAGTACAATGAGCAGTTCTTC,CASSPWSREREYNEQFF
few,TRBV7-2,TRBJ1-2,-,TGTGCCAGCAGCCTGACGAGGGGACTGATACAAGCTAACTATGGCTACACCTTC,CASSLTRGLIQANYGYTF
-,TRBV5-1,TRBJ2-1,TRBD2,TGCGCCAGCAGCCTGGGACTATCGTTTAATGAGCAGTTCTTC,CASSLGLSFNEQFF
-,TRBV7-9,TRBJ2-2,-,TGTGCCAGCAGCTTACTAGCCATCACGGGGGAGCTGTTTTTT,CASSLLAITGELFF
many,TRBV5-1,TRBJ1-2,TRBD1,TGCGCCAGCAGCTTGGCTCCGCCAGGGGGCCCGAAGGACACCTTC,CASSLAPPGGPKDTF
many,TRBV27,TRBJ2-3,TRBD2,TGTGCCAGCAGTTTATACCTAGCGGGGACCACAGATACGCAGTATTTT,CASSLYLAGTTDTQYF
many,TRBV14,TRBJ1-2,TRBD1,TGTGCCAGCAGCCCCCCCCGCACAGGGGGATACTATGGCTACACCTTC,CASSPPRTGGYYGYTF
many,TRBV12-5,TRBJ2-1,-,TGTGCTAGTGGTTTGGCCCGTCGGTCCGACAATGAGCAGTTCTTC,CASGLARRSDNEQFF
-,TRBV5-1,TRBJ2-3,TRBD2,TGCGCCAGCAGCTTGCCGGGACTAGCGGGAGGGAGCACAGATACGCAGTATTTT,CASSLPGLAGGSTDTQYF